This T cell receptor (beta chain) emerged from a study of cytomegalovirus exposure and HLA in healthy donors (dated by TCRdb to 2017 to 2019). With regard to the full study: According to a later analysis, the 120 or so validation repertoires were produced on the same platform as the 666 repertoires of the first cohort. The study was designed to test whether signatures of past pathogen exposure could be identified by cataloging public T cell receptors. Along with the roughly 610-subject first cohort, a separate validation cohort of over 90 different subjects was used. To predict cytomegalovirus infection status, the study brought together high-throughput TCR immunosequencing, statistical association of individual TCRs with disease status, and machine learning.

Reading the germline V gene gives CDR1 KGHSH and CDR2 LQKENI. The CDR3 measures 14 amino acids from cysteine to phenylalanine. Here the CDR3 DNA is all that survives: 42 bases in frame from base 1. V sheds 8 bases and J sheds 5 bases, leaving 18 bases between their ends. The method behind the library was the immunoSEQ multiplex PCR assay. As for the authors' bioinformatics: A statistical classification framework was developed to diagnose cytomegalovirus status using the catalog of TCR beta chain sequences. This immuneACCESS table, as held by TCRdb, lists in-frame sequences with V and J called but not all clones. Of the missing ones, under half trace to an unresolved V gene in checked studies; the others have no known cause. V and J calls and clone size follow that table, whereas D and trimming were derived from the DNA. The sample table lists 150,000 to 200,000 clones, around 86% of them with a count of one. The ten largest clones capture roughly 1.6% of the sample.

The paper as a whole reports these results and caveats: In both the original and validation cohorts, the classifier was reported to diagnose cytomegalovirus status with high specificity and sensitivity. According to the authors, the approach could potentially be generalized to other disease states and immunological phenotypes. The study gave a list of around 170 TCR beta chains associated with cytomegalovirus. A few of the identified cytomegalovirus-associated TCR beta chains were confirmed in vitro to be specific for cytomegalovirus antigens. A later analysis found that TCRs clustered in the first cohort also tended to co-occur in the roughly 110 validation repertoires, with 94% of cluster scores above 0. A later analysis lacked HLA typing for the validation cohort, so it scored co-occurrence in that cohort across all 110 or so repertoires. Most TCR sequences were observed very rarely across donors, whereas some public TCRs were present in many individuals.

The donors belonged to the validation cohort of around 110 subjects, which was separate from the roughly 670-subject first cohort. This clone came up once. There is no known antigen for this receptor. Per-nucleotide qualities are absent, and no much larger clonotype sits a single base away. The rearranged segments are TRBV18 and TRBJ1-1, and perhaps TRBD1 as D gene, on 5 matching bases. Material: PBMCs. This TCR came from a woman younger than 30 in good health and CMV-seronegative. CDR3 region: CASLGLWGDTEAFF. The DNA sequence follows: TGTGCCAGCCTGGGGTTGTGGGGGGATACTGAAGCTTTCTTT.